The present TCR beta chain was sequenced within a study of identical twins. The sample holds many counts of this clonotype. The antigen is not known. V shed 5 bases and J 7 bases; nucleotides not matched to a gene: 7. The CDR3 loop spans 14 amino acids. The germline CDR1 and CDR2 sequences are SEHNR and FQNEAQ (reference sequence). Whole-study findings and limits: Out-of-frame TCR alpha sharing observed in monozygotic twins exceeded model estimates. These conclusions were based on statistical analysis (cross-sectional, not following the same donors). Twins showed weaker excess sharing in their beta out-of-frame sequences.

Template switching created a universal primer site, and the cDNA included unique molecular identifiers. MiXCR, run by TCRdb on the 5' RACE reads, gives a single entry per CDR3 protein. The sample holds fewer than 650,000 distinct CDR3 sequences; about 7.6% are singletons and the top ten take about 1.5%. This same sample was also taken into another study, of yellow fever vaccine responses in identical twins.

Sequencing was done on a sample of PBMCs. This chain connects TRBV7-9 to TRBJ2-7; the match to TRBD2 covers 11 bases. This clonotype was obtained from a young woman in good health. The chain's CDR3 is CASSLLAGAREQYF. The CDR3 DNA follows: TGTGCCAGCAGCCTACTAGCGGGAGCTCGGGAGCAGTACTTC.